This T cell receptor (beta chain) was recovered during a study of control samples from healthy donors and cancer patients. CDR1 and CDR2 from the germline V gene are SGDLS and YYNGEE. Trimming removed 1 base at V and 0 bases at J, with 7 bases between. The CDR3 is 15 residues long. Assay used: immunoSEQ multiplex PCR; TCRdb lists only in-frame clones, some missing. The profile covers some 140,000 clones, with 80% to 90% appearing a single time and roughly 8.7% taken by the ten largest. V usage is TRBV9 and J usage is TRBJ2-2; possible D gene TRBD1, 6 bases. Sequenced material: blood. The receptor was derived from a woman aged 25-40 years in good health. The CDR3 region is CASSVQGSNTGELFF. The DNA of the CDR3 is TGTGCCAGCAGCGTACAGGGGTCGAACACCGGGGAGCTGTTTTTT.